The rows below give T cell receptor beta chains drawn from one sample of a study of shared clonotypes between healthy human individuals. Data came from immunoSEQ multiplex PCR; TCRdb stores just in-frame clones and leaves some out. The data contain 450,000 to 500,000 clones, over 75% of them singletons. Material for sequencing was PBMCs. Receptors were obtained from a woman between 40 and 55 years old in good health. Some clones in this sample may be carry-over from other donors' samples. Both conserved end residues are part of each CDR3.

TRBJ1-1,TRBV6-4,CASSDSRHKNTEAFF
TRBJ1-1,TRBV30,CAGQGGEAFF
TRBJ2-1,TRBV7-2,CASSFGGGIQINEQFF
TRBJ2-7,TRBV7-2,CASSLMRHEQYF
TRBJ2-5,TRBV28,CASTQGVETQYF
TRBJ2-5,TRBV7-3,CASSLVVGGDETQYF
TRBJ2-5,TRBV7-2,CASSLQGGEETQYF
TRBJ2-1,TRBV29-1,CSVEDQSGGGDEQFF
TRBJ2-7,TRBV18,CASSPPGLAGIYEQYF
TRBJ2-1,TRBV30,CAWSITNTMYAEQFF
TRBJ1-2,TRBV6-1,CASSEVGSYGYTF
-,TRBV11-2,CASSPTPTGTVLEETQYF
TRBJ2-3,TRBV4-1,CASSRLEGLAGSDTQYF
TRBJ2-5,TRBV2,CASSVRDRETQYF
TRBJ2-1,TRBV6-4,CASSAGRASEQFF
TRBJ2-7,TRBV14,CASSQDRGGEQYF
TRBJ2-7,TRBV19,CASTSPTPGQDSYEQYF
TRBJ2-7,TRBV28,CASRGGTGPVEQYF
TRBJ2-6,TRBV18,CASSSNTAGANVLTF
TRBJ1-5,TRBV7-9,CASSLAMGSNQPQHF
TRBJ1-2,TRBV27,CASGSQTGGDGYGYTF
TRBJ1-1,TRBV27,CASSGRLNTEAFF
TRBJ1-1,TRBV6-5,CASSYSRTGTYTEAFF
-,TRBV15,CATSRLGTGGSYEQYF
TRBJ1-4,TRBV28,CASSPGATNEKLFF
TRBJ2-7,TRBV21-1,CASSKVRSGTSRLYEQYF
TRBJ1-5,TRBV5-1,CASSPGNARQPQHF
TRBJ2-3,TRBV30,CAWTLAPQGDTQYF
TRBJ1-1,TRBV11-2,CASSSTGGAGEAFF
TRBJ2-2,TRBV6-1,CASSLSHAGTGELFF
TRBJ1-5,TRBV27,CASSGGNGNQPQHF
TRBJ2-3,TRBV5-1,CASSLGDLEDTQYF
TRBJ1-1,TRBV11-2,CASSLGYGENTEAFF
TRBJ2-6,TRBV10-3,CAISDRQDPSGANVLTF
TRBJ2-6,TRBV6-4,CASSEGGSGANVLTF
TRBJ2-2,TRBV7-8,CASSYGELFF
TRBJ1-3,TRBV30,CASWGRAGNTIYF
TRBJ2-5,TRBV5-1,CASSSSRGFEETQYF
-,TRBV13,CASSLSTDYEQYF
TRBJ1-1,TRBV29-1,CSVENTGTYTEAFF
TRBJ2-7,TRBV28,CAQQAGAGYEQYF
TRBJ2-2,TRBV4-1,CASSQPGGLALNTGELFF
TRBJ2-7,TRBV2,CASSGFRVGTSGYEQYF
TRBJ2-5,TRBV7-8,CASSSRRDRGRETQYF
TRBJ2-2,TRBV18,CASSPVVVGELFF
TRBJ2-1,TRBV4-2,CASSQDFTREQFF
TRBJ1-5,TRBV28,CASSPGTRDQPQHF